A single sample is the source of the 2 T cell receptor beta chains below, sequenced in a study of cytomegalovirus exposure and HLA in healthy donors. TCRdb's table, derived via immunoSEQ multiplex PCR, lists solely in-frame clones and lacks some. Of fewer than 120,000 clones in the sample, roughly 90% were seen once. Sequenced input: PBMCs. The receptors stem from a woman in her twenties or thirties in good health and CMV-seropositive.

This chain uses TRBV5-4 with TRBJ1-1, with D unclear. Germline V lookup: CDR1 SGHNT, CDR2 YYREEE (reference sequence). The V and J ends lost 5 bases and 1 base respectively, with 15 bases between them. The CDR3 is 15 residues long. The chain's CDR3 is CASSQARNWNTEAFF. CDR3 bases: TGTGCCAGCAGTCAGGCAAGGAATTGGAACACTGAAGCTTTCTTT.

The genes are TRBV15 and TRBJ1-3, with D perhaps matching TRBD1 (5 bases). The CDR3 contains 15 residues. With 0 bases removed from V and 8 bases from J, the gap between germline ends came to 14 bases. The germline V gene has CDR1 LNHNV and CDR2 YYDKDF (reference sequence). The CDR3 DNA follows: TGTGCCACCAGCAGAGATCAGTCCGGGGGTGACACCATATATTTT. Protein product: CATSRDQSGGDTIYF.